The clone carrying this T cell receptor (beta chain) has more than one count but fewer than ten. Original processing notes: Reference gene primer amplification gave estimated nucleated cell counts. Data came from immunoSEQ multiplex PCR; TCRdb stores just in-frame clones and leaves some out. V and J calls and clone size are those listed in that table; D and trimming were worked out from the DNA. The sample consists of 150,000 to 200,000 clones, more than 75% of them appearing once. The V and J ends lost 4 bases and 8 bases respectively, with 23 bases between them. The V gene's germline CDR1 is MNHNY and CDR2 SVGAGI (reference sequence). This CDR3 has 16 residues. These data originate in a study of blood T cell repertoires in COVID-19.

This TCR came from a man aged 50 to 60 who had recovered from COVID-19. The chain recombines TRBV6-6 with TRBJ1-2, with a weak D call TRBD1 (6 bases). The sequenced sample was peripheral blood. The CDR3 DNA sequence: TGTGCCAGCAGTTCGGGAACGTGGCAGGGGACGGAGGGCTACACCTTC. This codes for CASSSGTWQGTEGYTF.